The 2 T cell receptor beta chains reported below all come from one sample, sequenced in a study of human T cells and chemical hapten exposure. Indicated time point: patch test 2, 6 weeks after DPC sensitization. Sample treatment: therapeutic diphenylcyclopropenone sensitization with weekly scalp DPC. Each CDR3 protein gets one entry after TCRdb re-called the RACE reads with MiXCR. The table includes 69,000 or so distinct CDR3 sequences, about a tenth detected once. This sample comprised whole blood, obtained in connection with sensitization to the hapten diphenylcyclopropenone (DPC). The origin of the receptors is a woman aged 45-65 years with alopecia areata. Some clones in this sample may be carry-over from other donors' samples.

This clonotype has ten or more counts. The chain employs TRBV5-8 and TRBJ2-1; unclear D gene. CDR1 SGHTS and CDR2 YDEGEE come from the germline V gene. The CDR3 is 11 amino acids. V gave up 2 bases and J gave up 6 bases, with 3 bases separating them. The DNA of the CDR3 is TGTGCCAGCAGCTTTATCAATGAGCAGTTCTTC. Protein: CASSFINEQFF.

The genes are TRBV7-2 and TRBJ1-4, with D perhaps matching TRBD1 (5 bases). From germline, CDR1 is SGHTA and CDR2 FQGNSA. CDR3 length: 14 amino acids. V was pared by 5 bases and J by 5 bases, with 12 bases between. CDR3 in amino acids: CASSLRAGNEKLFF. CDR3 bases: TGTGCCAGCAGCCTCAGGGCGGGGAATGAAAAACTGTTTTTT.